This entry lists 26 T cell receptor beta chains sequenced from one sample in a study of OX40 agonist ivuxolimab in advanced cancers. Libraries were constructed by the immunoSEQ multiplex PCR assay. TCRdb took this table from immuneACCESS and kept in-frame rearrangements with V and J called. Such tables lack part of the clones; where checked against another copy, unresolved V genes explain under half of the gap, and the rest is unexplained. The sample has roughly 90,000 clones on record, roughly 85% of them singletons. About 0.2% of the sample goes to the ten largest clones. The sequencing here drew on CD4+ or CD8+ T cells sorted from blood, taken in a trial of the OX40 agonist ivuxolimab. The source of these receptors is an adult with an advanced solid tumor such as melanoma, head and neck, liver or kidney cancer.

V gene TRBV7-8 combines with J gene TRBJ1-1; D is undetermined. Between the trimmed V and J ends, which lost 1 base and 2 bases, there was a span of 5 bases. CDR3 length equals 13 residues. CDR1 and CDR2 (germline): SGHVS, FQNEAQ. The CDR3 DNA sequence: TGTGCCAGCAGCTTAGTAGGTAACACTGAAGCTTTCTTT. Protein sequence: CASSLVGNTEAFF.

The genes are TRBV29-1 and TRBJ2-7; D may match TRBD1 or TRBD2 (5 bases each). This CDR3 has 13 residues. V was cut by 6 bases and J by 5 bases, with 17 bases left in between. CDR1 and CDR2 from the germline V gene are SQVTM and ANQGSEA. CDR3: CSVAHSGSNEQYV. CDR3 DNA sequence: TGCAGCGTGGCACATTCAGGGAGCAACGAGCAGTACGTC.

V is TRBV19 and J is TRBJ2-2; D unclear. V shed 6 bases and J shed 2 bases, with 16 bases lying between them. The germline V gene encodes CDR1 LNHDA and CDR2 SQIVND (reference sequence). The CDR3 contains 16 residues. CDR3 residues: CASSRVWAGNTGELFF. CDR3 DNA: TGTGCCAGTAGCCGCGTTTGGGCAGGAAACACCGGGGAGCTGTTTTTT.

This rearrangement joins TRBV19 to TRBJ2-3, with 9 bases fitting TRBD2. This CDR3 has 15 residues. With V trimmed by 6 bases and J by 2 bases, 6 bases remained unmatched. The V gene's germline CDR1 is LNHDA and CDR2 SQIVND (reference sequence). Here the CDR3 reads CASSTGTSHTDTQYF. Written as DNA, the CDR3 is TGTGCCAGTAGCACCGGGACTAGCCACACAGATACGCAGTATTTT. The variable domain in full, completed from reference TRBV19 and TRBJ2-3, reads DGGITQSPKYLFRKEGQNVTLSCEQNLNHDAMYWYRQDPGQGLRLIYYSQIVNDFQKGDIAEGYSVSREKKESFPLTVTSAQKNPTAFYLCASSTGTSHTDTQYFGPGTRLTVL.

The chain combines TRBV29-1 with TRBJ1-4, with 7 positions matching TRBD1. CDR1 is SQVTM, CDR2 ANQGSEA, per germline. The CDR3 length is 12 residues. Unmatched junction bases numbered 6, after V lost 7 bases and J lost 7 bases. CDR3 protein: CSGGQGGEKLFF. The CDR3 region has the DNA TGCAGCGGGGGCCAGGGGGGTGAAAAACTGTTTTTT.

The V gene is TRBV28, the J gene TRBJ1-1; D gene uncertain. Germline CDR1 reads MDHEN; CDR2 reads SYDVKM. Trimming took off 10 bases at V and 3 bases at J, with 9 bases between the two ends. The CDR3 sequence is 11 residues long. The CDR3 loop reads CATTGYTEAFF. The CDR3 region has the DNA TGTGCCACCACTGGGTACACTGAAGCTTTCTTT.

This chain uses TRBV7-2 with TRBJ1-3; D is perhaps TRBD1 (5 bases). CDR3 length: 15 residues. The germline V gene encodes CDR1 SGHTA and CDR2 FQGNSA. V lost 1 base, J lost 0 bases, and 7 bases lay in between. The CDR3 sequence is CASSLGTGSGNTIYF. The CDR3 DNA reads as TGTGCCAGCAGCTTAGGTACAGGCTCTGGAAACACCATATATTTT.

The genes are TRBV6-5 and TRBJ1-6; D is undetermined. Germline CDR1 reads MNHEY; CDR2 reads SVGAGI. There are 14 residues in the CDR3. Trimming shortened V by 3 bases and J by 9 bases, and 12 bases separated the two germline ends. CDR3 sequence (DNA): TGTGCCAGCAGTTATGATGGGTTGGGTTCACCCCTCCACTTT. It is translated as CASSYDGLGSPLHF.

The chain has TRBV29-1 and TRBJ1-1; D ambiguous. The germline gives CDR1 SQVTM, CDR2 ANQGSEA. V gave up 0 bases and J gave up 8 bases, with 13 bases separating them. This CDR3 has 13 amino acids. The CDR3, as DNA: TGCAGCGTTGAAGATCCGGAAGGTTACGAAGCTTTCTTT. It encodes CSVEDPEGYEAFF.

This clone occurred a few times. The chain employs TRBV5-1 and TRBJ1-1; D is perhaps TRBD1 (5 bases). V was trimmed by 4 bases and J by 0 bases, leaving 13 bases between them. The CDR3 totals 15 residues. The germline CDR1 and CDR2 sequences are SGHRS and YFSETQ. In nucleotides, the CDR3 is TGCGCCAGCAGCCCAGGGTCCATTATGAACACTGAAGCTTTCTTT. Encoded protein: CASSPGSIMNTEAFF.

This clone appeared a single time. The V call is TRBV5-1, the J call TRBJ1-2; D remains ambiguous. This CDR3 comprises 12 residues. In germline, CDR1 is SGHRS, CDR2 YFSETQ. V lost 0 bases and J lost 7, with 7 bases in between. In nucleotides, the CDR3 is TGCGCCAGCAGCTTGGATTTTGGTGGCTACACCTTC. It encodes CASSLDFGGYTF.

The chain combines TRBV2 with TRBJ2-1; no reliable D call. Germline V gives CDR1 SNHLY, CDR2 FYNNEI. V was shortened by 6 bases and J by 4 bases, with 10 bases between the two germline ends. This CDR3 is 13 amino acids long. CDR3 in DNA: TGTGCCAGCAGCGGCGAGCATTACAATGAGCAGTTCTTC. Its translation: CASSGEHYNEQFF.

The chain carries TRBV9 and TRBJ1-1; D is ambiguous. The CDR3 covers 13 residues. Between the trimmed V and J ends, which lost 4 bases and 5 bases, there was a span of 12 bases. Germline CDR1 is SGDLS and CDR2 is YYNGEE. The CDR3 bases are TGTGCCAGCAGCCGGCAGGCACAAACTGAAGCTTTCTTT. Residues: CASSRQAQTEAFF.

The chain combines TRBV5-4 with TRBJ2-1; TRBD2 agrees at 10 bases. CDR3 length: 19 residues. In germline, CDR1 is SGHNT, CDR2 YYREEE (reference sequence). Trimming took 0 bases from V and 0 from J; bases not matched to a gene: 9. The CDR3 DNA reads TGTGCCAGCAGCTTGGCCTTGACTAGCGGGCCAAGCTCCTACAATGAGCAGTTCTTC. Translation: CASSLALTSGPSSYNEQFF.

This clone was detected only once. At one end the junction does not follow the germline gene, possibly because of a read error. Here the CDR3 reads CASSVRDTWELFF. The CDR3 DNA sequence: TGTGCCAGCAGTGTCCGGGACACCTGGGAGCTGTTTTTT. The rearrangement uses TRBV2 and TRBJ2-2, with D possibly matching TRBD1 (6 bases). The germline V gene encodes CDR1 SNHLY and CDR2 FYNNEI. The CDR3 loop spans 13 amino acids.

The V and J genes are TRBV30 and TRBJ2-7; D is perhaps TRBD1 (5 bases). Germline CDR1 is GTSNPN and CDR2 is SVGIG (reference sequence). The V end lost 4 bases, the J end lost 7 bases, and 14 bases lay between the germline ends. The length of the CDR3 is 12 residues. The CDR3 region has the DNA TGTGCCTGGAAGCACAGGCGGTCTGAGCAGTACTTC. Its translation: CAWKHRRSEQYF. Using reference TRBV30 and TRBJ2-7 for the parts outside the CDR3, the full variable domain is SQTIHQWPATLVQPVGSPLSLECTVEGTSNPNLYWYRQAAGRGLQLLFYSVGIGQISSEVPQNLSASRPQDRQFILSSKKLLLSDSGFYLCAWKHRRSEQYFGPGTRLTVT.

This chain connects TRBV7-6 to TRBJ2-1; TRBD2 is a possible D gene (6 bases). V was shortened by 8 bases and J by 3 bases, with 23 bases between the two germline ends. CDR1 and CDR2 (germline): SGHVS, FNYEAQ. The CDR3 length is 17 residues. This CDR3 reads CASPYFRASAIYNEQFF. The DNA for the CDR3 is TGTGCCAGCCCCTATTTTCGGGCTAGCGCGATCTACAATGAGCAGTTCTTC.

The chain employs TRBV5-1 and TRBJ2-1; no firm D call. This CDR3 region has 13 residues. The V end was cut by 0 bases, the J end by 11 bases, with 12 bases between. Germline lookup yields CDR1 SGHRS and CDR2 YFSETQ. CDR3 sequence reads: CASSLVGQPKQFF. The CDR3 DNA reads as TGCGCCAGCAGCTTGGTCGGCCAGCCTAAGCAGTTCTTC.

The rearrangement joins TRBV5-6 to TRBJ2-7; a possible D gene is TRBD2 (6 bases). V dropped 0 bases and J dropped 5 bases, with 12 bases sitting between them. The V gene's germline CDR1 is SGHDT and CDR2 YYEEEE. This CDR3 is built from 14 residues. CDR3 nucleotides: TGTGCCAGCAGCTTGGCCGGGGGTCCCCACGAGCAGTACGTC. Translating gives CASSLAGGPHEQYV.

This clone came up a few times. The V gene is TRBV5-4, the J gene TRBJ1-6; D gene ambiguous. The germline CDR1 and CDR2 sequences are SGHNT and YYREEE (reference sequence). The length of the CDR3 is 14 residues. V was cut by 4 bases and J by 10 bases, with 15 bases left in between. CDR3 sequence: CASSRMGDGSPLHF. CDR3 DNA: TGTGCCAGCAGCCGGATGGGAGACGGATCACCCCTCCACTTT.

The genes are TRBV6-5 and TRBJ2-2, with 7 bases matching TRBD1. After removal of 7 bases from V and 3 bases from J, the junction contained 8 bases not matched to a gene. This CDR3 has 15 amino acids. From germline, CDR1 is MNHEY and CDR2 SVGAGI. The CDR3 nucleotides read TGTGCCAGCACCGACAGGGACCTCGACACCGGGGAGCTGTTTTTT. This encodes CASTDRDLDTGELFF.

This clone has just one count. The chain couples TRBV19 to TRBJ1-1, with D possibly being TRBD1 (6 bases). V lost 6 bases, J lost 0 bases, and 23 bases lay in between. Germline V gene data show CDR1 as LNHDA and CDR2 as SQIVND (reference sequence). The CDR3 loop spans 18 amino acids. This CDR3 reads CASRIPRDITGVNTEAFF. CDR3 sequence (DNA): TGTGCCAGTAGGATCCCCCGGGACATCACGGGAGTGAACACTGAAGCTTTCTTT.

The genes are TRBV7-9 and TRBJ2-3; 9 positions match TRBD1. The CDR3 extends over 19 amino acids. With V trimmed by 6 bases and J by 4 bases, 20 bases remained unmatched. Germline V gives CDR1 SEHNR, CDR2 FQNEAQ (reference sequence). In nucleotides, the CDR3 is TGTGCCAGCAGACCCCGGGACAGGGCGGGCGGGAGTGGGTCAGATACGCAGTATTTT. Its protein product is CASRPRDRAGGSGSDTQYF. The variable domain in full, completed from reference TRBV7-9 and TRBJ2-3, reads DTGVSQNPRHKITKRGQNVTFRCDPISEHNRLYWYRQTLGQGPEFLTYFQNEAQLEKSRLLSDRFSAERPKGSFSTLEIQRTEQGDSAMYLCASRPRDRAGGSGSDTQYFGPGTRLTVL.

The chain couples TRBV5-8 to TRBJ1-4; a possible D gene is TRBD1 (5 bases). The V end lost 9 bases, the J end lost 0 bases, and 15 bases lay between the germline ends. CDR3 length equals 15 residues. Per the germline V gene, CDR1 is SGHTS and CDR2 is YDEGEE. CDR3 nucleotides: TGTGCCATCCCGAGAGGGGCTACAACTAATGAAAAACTGTTTTTT. Protein sequence: CAIPRGATTNEKLFF.

A few counts support this clone. This chain connects TRBV13 to TRBJ2-2; the match to TRBD1 covers 9 bases. Germline values: CDR1 PRHDT, CDR2 FYEKMQ (reference sequence). The length of the CDR3 is 17 residues. V shed 2 bases and J 8 bases; nucleotides not matched to a gene: 12. CDR3 nucleotide sequence: TGTGCCAGCAGCTTATCTGTGGGACAGGGATCAGGAGGGGAGCTGTTTTTT. Encoded protein: CASSLSVGQGSGGELFF.

This clone was counted a single time. The CDR3 protein is CASSLGPGRYGYTF. CDR3 in DNA: TGTGCCAGCAGCTTAGGGCCAGGGAGATATGGCTACACCTTC. J is TRBJ1-2 and V is TRBV11-2; D is possibly TRBD1 (5 bases). The CDR3 length is 14 residues. Germline CDR1 and CDR2: SGHAT and FQNNGV. V was pared by 1 base and J by 5 bases, with 11 bases between.